The rows below give T cell receptor beta chains drawn from one sample of a study of response to subunit inactivated influenza vaccine. A single record per CDR3 protein comes from TCRdb applying MiXCR to the RT-PCR reads. The top ten hold 7.5% to 8% of the sample, which has 600,000 to 850,000 distinct CDR3 sequences, 14% seen once. This specimen consisted of PBMCs from blood, obtained 14 to 15 days before vaccination. These receptors were taken from a man between 45 and 60 years old who received an inactivated influenza vaccine. CDR3s leave out the opening cysteine and the closing phenylalanine or tryptophan.

V gene,J gene,CDR3 protein
TRBV7-2,TRBJ2-7,ASSLAPTSGRPSYEQY
TRBV20-1,TRBJ2-2,SAREAVGSGELF
TRBV20-1,TRBJ1-6,SARSGQNSPLH
TRBV7-9,TRBJ2-3,ASSAWGITDTQY
TRBV5-1,TRBJ2-2,ASSQEMVAGTGELF
TRBV20-1,TRBJ2-7,SARDAATYEQY
TRBV5-1,TRBJ2-7,ASSLGGTASYEQY
TRBV6-1,TRBJ1-2,ASSEGTSDFYGYT
TRBV5-4,TRBJ1-1,ASSVPTGGTEAF
TRBV5-1,TRBJ2-2,ASSQQGRNTGELF
TRBV10-3,TRBJ2-7,AIRGGIAYEQY
TRBV28,TRBJ1-5,ASSFLQGKGSQPQH
TRBV30,TRBJ2-7,AWSVLAGFQQY
TRBV12-3/TRBV12-4,TRBJ2-3,ASSAGTTHTDTQY
TRBV5-1,TRBJ1-3,ASADGSGNTIY
TRBV15,TRBJ1-5,ATSRESPRPHQPQH
TRBV7-9,TRBJ1-5,ASSFYYQPQH
TRBV20-1,TRBJ2-3,SAIPGGGADTQY
TRBV10-3,TRBJ2-1,AISESGLAGGLEQF